This T cell receptor beta chain was found in a study of blood T cell dynamics during melanoma immunotherapy. Time point reported: pre-treatment baseline. Only in-frame clones appear in the TCRdb table, and some are missing; sequencing was by immunoSEQ multiplex PCR. Of nearly 25,000 clones listed, roughly 89% are singletons. This clonotype was obtained from a human donor with melanoma. The sample was blood, taken from a patient treated with checkpoint blockade.

CDR3 sequence: CASSYRLAGVGDEQFF. DNA of the CDR3: TGTGCCAGCAGTTACCGACTAGCGGGAGTAGGGGATGAGCAGTTCTTC. The chain uses TRBV6-5 and TRBJ2-1; 12 bases fit TRBD2. The CDR3 covers 16 residues. V shed 2 bases, J shed 8 bases, and the junction held 7 bases outside the gene matches. Germline V gene data show CDR1 as MNHEY and CDR2 as SVGAGI.